These 6 T cell receptor beta chains share one sample of origin, sequenced in a study of T-cell reconstitution after alpha-beta-depleted transplantation in children (dated by TCRdb to about 2016). The intended sense of this specimen's treatment or condition label: allogeneic hematopoietic cell transplantation with graft depleted of TCRalphabeta T cells and CD19 B cells. Library construction relied on PCR. Sequencing instrument: Illumina HiSeq 2500. TCR libraries were prepared with molecular barcoding, using unique molecular identifiers to normalize TCRbeta repertoire quantification. TCRdb trimmed public reads at Q25 via fastp, called clones via MiXCR and kept in-frame beta chains. Identical CDR3 protein sequences are pooled into one entry, listed with their most common genes and DNA. The sample records about a million distinct CDR3 sequences, roughly 29% of which are singletons. Over 25% of the sample rests with the top ten.

Sequenced here: PBMCs, mostly from graft donor cells, sampled 360 days after TCRalphabeta/CD19-depleted stem cell transplant. These receptors all come from a boy under three years old who had a stem cell transplant for SCID, so the T cells may come from the graft donor.

This clonotype was found a few times. The genes are TRBV20-1 and TRBJ2-3; D may correspond to TRBD1 or TRBD2 (5 bases each). The ends were cut back, 1 base at V and 3 bases at J, with 14 bases in the middle. CDR1 DFQATT and CDR2 SNEGSKA come from the germline V gene (reference sequence). The CDR3 has 15 amino acids. CDR3 bases: TGCAGTGCTAGAGCCGTCTACTGGGGGACAGATACGCAGTATTTT. Amino acid sequence: CSARAVYWGTDTQYF.

The J gene is TRBJ1-2, the V gene TRBV7-2; 8 bases agree with TRBD1. Trimming at V came to 3 bases and at J to 8 bases, leaving 5 bases not matched to a gene. Germline V lookup: CDR1 SGHTA, CDR2 FQGNSA. This CDR3 has 13 residues. CDR3 protein: CASSFPDRGGYTF. The CDR3, as DNA: TGTGCCAGCAGCTTCCCAGACAGGGGAGGCTACACCTTC.

CDR3 amino acids: CASSTSPSGGANEQFF. The CDR3 DNA is TGCGCCAGCAGCACATCCCCTAGCGGGGGGGCGAATGAGCAGTTCTTC. This chain joins TRBV5-1 and TRBJ2-1, with 12 bases identical to TRBD2. CDR3 size: 16 residues. Trimming took 4 bases from V and 7 from J; bases not matched to a gene: 9. Germline V CDR1 and CDR2: SGHRS, YFSETQ.

This clonotype was recorded many times. V is TRBV28 and J is TRBJ2-5; maybe TRBD1 (6 bases). V lost 4 bases, J lost 1 base, and 19 bases lay in between. Germline V gene lookup returns CDR1 MDHEN and CDR2 SYDVKM. The CDR3 runs to 17 residues. CDR3 DNA sequence: TGTGCCAGCAGTTCCGTCTTCGGACAGAGGTCCCAAGAGACCCAGTACTTC. This codes for CASSSVFGQRSQETQYF.

The chain has TRBV12-3 or TRBV12-4 and TRBJ2-3; D may be TRBD1 (7 bases). Trimming removed 6 bases at V and 5 bases at J, with 18 bases between. This CDR3 is 15 amino acids long. CDR3 amino acids: CASSSGGRRVDTQYF. CDR3 in DNA: TGTGCCAGCAGCTCAGGGGGGAGACGCGTAGATACGCAGTATTTT.

The chain couples TRBV5-5 to TRBJ2-3, with a tentative D call TRBD1 (5 bases). Trimming removed 4 bases at V and 2 bases at J, with 20 bases between. The CDR3 sequence is 17 residues long. Looked up from germline, CDR1 is SGHKS and CDR2 is YYEKEE (reference sequence). The CDR3 sequence is CASSLTWTPAYTDTQYF. CDR3 DNA sequence: TGTGCCAGCAGCCTCACCTGGACACCGGCCTACACAGATACGCAGTATTTT.